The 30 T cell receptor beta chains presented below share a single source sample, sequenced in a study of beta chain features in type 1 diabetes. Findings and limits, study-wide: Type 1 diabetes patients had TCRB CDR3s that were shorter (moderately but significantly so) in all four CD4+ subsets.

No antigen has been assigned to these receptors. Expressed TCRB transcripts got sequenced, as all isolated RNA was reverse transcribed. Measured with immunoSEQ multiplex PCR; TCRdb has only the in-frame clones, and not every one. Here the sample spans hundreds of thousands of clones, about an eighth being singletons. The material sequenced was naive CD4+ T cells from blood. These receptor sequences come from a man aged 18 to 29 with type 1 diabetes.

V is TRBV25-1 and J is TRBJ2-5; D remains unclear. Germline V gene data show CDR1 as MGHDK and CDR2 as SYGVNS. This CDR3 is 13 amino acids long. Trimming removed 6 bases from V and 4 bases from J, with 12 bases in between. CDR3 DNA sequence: TGTGCCAGCAGGGCTAGACCCCCAGAGACCCAGTACTTC. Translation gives CASRARPPETQYF.

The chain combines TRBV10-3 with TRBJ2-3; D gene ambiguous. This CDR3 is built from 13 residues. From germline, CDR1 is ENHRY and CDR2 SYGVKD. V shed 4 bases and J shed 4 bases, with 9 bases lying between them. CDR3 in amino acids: CAISVAVADTQYF. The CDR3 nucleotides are TGTGCCATCAGTGTGGCGGTTGCAGATACGCAGTATTTT.

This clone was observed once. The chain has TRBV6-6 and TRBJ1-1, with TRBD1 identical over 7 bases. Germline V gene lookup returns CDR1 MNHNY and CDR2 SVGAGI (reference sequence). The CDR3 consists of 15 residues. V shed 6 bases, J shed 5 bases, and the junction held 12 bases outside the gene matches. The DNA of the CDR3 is TGTGCCAGCAGACCCTTGGGACAGTTTAATACTGAAGCTTTCTTT. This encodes CASRPLGQFNTEAFF.

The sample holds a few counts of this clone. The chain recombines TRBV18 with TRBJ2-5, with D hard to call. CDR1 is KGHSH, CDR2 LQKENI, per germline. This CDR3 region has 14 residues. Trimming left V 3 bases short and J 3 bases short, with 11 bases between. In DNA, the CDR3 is TGTGCCAGCTCACCGCCAAGTAGGAAAGAGACCCAGTACTTC. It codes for CASSPPSRKETQYF.

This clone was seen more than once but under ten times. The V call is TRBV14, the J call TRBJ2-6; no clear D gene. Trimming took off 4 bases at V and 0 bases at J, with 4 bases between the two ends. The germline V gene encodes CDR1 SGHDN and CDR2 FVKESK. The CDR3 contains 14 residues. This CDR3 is CASSPYSGANVLTF. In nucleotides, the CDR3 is TGTGCCAGCAGCCCATACTCTGGGGCCAACGTCCTGACTTTC.

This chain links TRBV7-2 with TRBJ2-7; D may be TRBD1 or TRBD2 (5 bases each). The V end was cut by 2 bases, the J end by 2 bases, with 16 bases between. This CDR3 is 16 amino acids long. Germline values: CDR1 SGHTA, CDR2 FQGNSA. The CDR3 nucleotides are TGTGCCAGCAGCTTATTGGGGGAGATGAGGACCTACGAGCAGTACTTC. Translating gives CASSLLGEMRTYEQYF.

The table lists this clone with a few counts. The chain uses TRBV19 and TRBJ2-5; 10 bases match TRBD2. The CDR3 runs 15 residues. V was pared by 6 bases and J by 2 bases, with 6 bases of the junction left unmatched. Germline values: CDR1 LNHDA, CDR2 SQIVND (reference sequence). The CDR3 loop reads CASSSGLAAQETQYF. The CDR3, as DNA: TGTGCCAGTAGCTCTGGACTAGCGGCACAAGAGACCCAGTACTTC.

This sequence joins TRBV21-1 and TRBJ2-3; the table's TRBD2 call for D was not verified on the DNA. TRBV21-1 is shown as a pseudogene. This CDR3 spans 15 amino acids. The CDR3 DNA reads TGTGCCAGCAGCATCTCTAGCGGAAGCACAGATACGCAGTATTTT. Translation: CASSISSGSTDTQYF.

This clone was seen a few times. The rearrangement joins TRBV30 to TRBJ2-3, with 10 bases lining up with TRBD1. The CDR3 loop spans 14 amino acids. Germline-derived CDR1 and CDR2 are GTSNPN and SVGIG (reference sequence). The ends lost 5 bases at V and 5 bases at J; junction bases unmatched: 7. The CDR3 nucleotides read TGTGCCTGGGTCCGACAGGGGGCAGGAGATACGCAGTATTTT. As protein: CAWVRQGAGDTQYF. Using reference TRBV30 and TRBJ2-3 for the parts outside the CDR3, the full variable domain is SQTIHQWPATLVQPVGSPLSLECTVEGTSNPNLYWYRQAAGRGLQLLFYSVGIGQISSEVPQNLSASRPQDRQFILSSKKLLLSDSGFYLCAWVRQGAGDTQYFGPGTRLTVL.

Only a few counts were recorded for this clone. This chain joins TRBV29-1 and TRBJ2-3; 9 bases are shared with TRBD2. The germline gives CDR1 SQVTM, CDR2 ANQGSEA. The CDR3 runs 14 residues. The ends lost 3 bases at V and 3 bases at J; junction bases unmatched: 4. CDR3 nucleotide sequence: TGCAGCGTTGATGGGCTAGCGGGAACAGATACGCAGTATTTT. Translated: CSVDGLAGTDTQYF.

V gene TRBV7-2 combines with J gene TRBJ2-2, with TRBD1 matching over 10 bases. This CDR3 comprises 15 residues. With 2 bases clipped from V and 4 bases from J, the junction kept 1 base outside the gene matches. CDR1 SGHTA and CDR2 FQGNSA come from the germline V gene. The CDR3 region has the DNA TGTGCCAGCAGCTTACGGGACAGGGGCACCGGGGAGCTGTTTTTT. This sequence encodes CASSLRDRGTGELFF.

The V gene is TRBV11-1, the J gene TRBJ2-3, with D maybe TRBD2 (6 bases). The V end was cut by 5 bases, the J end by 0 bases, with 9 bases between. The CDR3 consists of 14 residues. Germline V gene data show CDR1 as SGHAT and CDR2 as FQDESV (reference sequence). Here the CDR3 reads CASSQSGSTDTQYF. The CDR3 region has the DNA TGTGCCAGCAGCCAAAGCGGGAGCACAGATACGCAGTATTTT.

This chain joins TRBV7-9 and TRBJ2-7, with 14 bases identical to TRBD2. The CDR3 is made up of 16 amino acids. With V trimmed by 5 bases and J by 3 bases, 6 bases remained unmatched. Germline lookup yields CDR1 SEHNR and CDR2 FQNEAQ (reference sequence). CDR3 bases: TGTGCCAGCAGCCGGACTAGCGGGAGGAGTCTCTACGAGCAGTACTTC. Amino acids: CASSRTSGRSLYEQYF.

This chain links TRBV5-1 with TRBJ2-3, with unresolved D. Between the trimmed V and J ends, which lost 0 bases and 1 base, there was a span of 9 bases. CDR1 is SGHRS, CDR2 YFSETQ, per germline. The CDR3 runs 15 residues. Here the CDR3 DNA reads TGCGCCAGCAGCTTGGCCGGGCCGGGCACAGATACGCAGTATTTT. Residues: CASSLAGPGTDTQYF.

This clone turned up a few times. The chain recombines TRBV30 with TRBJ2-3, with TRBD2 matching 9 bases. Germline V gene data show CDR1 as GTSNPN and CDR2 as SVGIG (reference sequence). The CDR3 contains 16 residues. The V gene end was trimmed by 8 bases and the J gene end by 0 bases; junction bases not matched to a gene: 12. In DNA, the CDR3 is TGTGCCGGAATGTCTACTAGCGGGCATAGCACAGATACGCAGTATTTT. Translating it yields CAGMSTSGHSTDTQYF.

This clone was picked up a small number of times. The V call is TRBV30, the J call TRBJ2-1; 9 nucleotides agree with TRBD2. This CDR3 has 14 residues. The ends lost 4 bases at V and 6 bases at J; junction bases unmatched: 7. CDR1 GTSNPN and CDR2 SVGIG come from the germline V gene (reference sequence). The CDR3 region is CAWNILAGTNEQFF. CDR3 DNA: TGTGCCTGGAATATACTAGCGGGTACCAATGAGCAGTTCTTC.

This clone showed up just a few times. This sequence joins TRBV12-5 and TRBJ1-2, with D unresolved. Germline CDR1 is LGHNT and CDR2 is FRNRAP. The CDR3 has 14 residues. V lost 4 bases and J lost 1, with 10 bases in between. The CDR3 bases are TGTGCTAGTGGTTCCCCGACATTTAACTATGGCTACACCTTC. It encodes CASGSPTFNYGYTF.

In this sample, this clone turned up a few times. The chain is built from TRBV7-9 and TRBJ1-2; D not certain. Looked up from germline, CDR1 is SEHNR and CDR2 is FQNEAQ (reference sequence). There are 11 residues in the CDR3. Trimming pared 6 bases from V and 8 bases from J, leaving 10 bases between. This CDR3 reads CASSVPEGYTF. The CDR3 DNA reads TGTGCCAGCAGTGTACCTGAGGGCTACACCTTC.

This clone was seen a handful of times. The CDR3 DNA follows: TGCGCCAGCAGGGGTGAAACGACGGGCCTTAATGAAAAACTGTTTTTT. This encodes CASRGETTGLNEKLFF. The chain uses TRBV23-1 and TRBJ1-4; D unresolved. TRBV23-1 is assigned to the ORF class and has an uncertain function. The CDR3 consists of 16 residues. V was pared by 6 bases and J by 4 bases, with 18 bases between.

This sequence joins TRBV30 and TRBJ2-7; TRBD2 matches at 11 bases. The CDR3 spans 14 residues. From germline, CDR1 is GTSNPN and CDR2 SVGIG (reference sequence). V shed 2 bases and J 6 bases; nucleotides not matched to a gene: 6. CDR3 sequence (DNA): TGTGCCTGGAGTTCGGGGACTAGCGGCCCCGAGCAGTACTTC. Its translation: CAWSSGTSGPEQYF.

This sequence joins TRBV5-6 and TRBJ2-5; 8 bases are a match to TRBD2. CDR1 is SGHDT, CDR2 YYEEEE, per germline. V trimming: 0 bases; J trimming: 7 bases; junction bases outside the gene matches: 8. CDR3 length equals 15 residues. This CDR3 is CASSLVPGGPGTQYF. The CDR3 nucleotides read TGTGCCAGCAGCTTGGTTCCGGGAGGGCCGGGGACCCAGTACTTC.

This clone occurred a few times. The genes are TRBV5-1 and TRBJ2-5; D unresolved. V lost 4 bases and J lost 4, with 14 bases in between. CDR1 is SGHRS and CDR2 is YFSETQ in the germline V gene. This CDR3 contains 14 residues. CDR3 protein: CASSLYGPGETQYF. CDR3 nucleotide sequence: TGCGCCAGCAGCCTCTACGGGCCGGGAGAGACCCAGTACTTC.

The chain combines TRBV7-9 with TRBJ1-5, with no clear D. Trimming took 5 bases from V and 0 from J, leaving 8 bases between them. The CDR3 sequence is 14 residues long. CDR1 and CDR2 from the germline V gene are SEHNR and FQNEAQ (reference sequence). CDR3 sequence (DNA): TGTGCCAGCAGCGGGAGGAGTAGCAATCAGCCCCAGCATTTT. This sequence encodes CASSGRSSNQPQHF.

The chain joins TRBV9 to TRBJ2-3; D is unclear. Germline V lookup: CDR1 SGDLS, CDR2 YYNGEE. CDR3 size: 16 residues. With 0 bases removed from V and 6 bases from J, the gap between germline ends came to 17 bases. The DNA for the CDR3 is TGTGCCAGCAGCGTAGGCTTCTGGTCAGGCCCCGATACGCAGTATTTT. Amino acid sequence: CASSVGFWSGPDTQYF.

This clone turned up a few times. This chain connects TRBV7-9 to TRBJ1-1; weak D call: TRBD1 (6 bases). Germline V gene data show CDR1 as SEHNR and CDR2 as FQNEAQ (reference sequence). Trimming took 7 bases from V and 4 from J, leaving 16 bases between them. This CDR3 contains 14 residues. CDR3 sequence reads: CASTEVTGTTEAFF. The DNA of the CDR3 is TGTGCCAGCACCGAGGTCACAGGGACCACTGAAGCTTTCTTT.

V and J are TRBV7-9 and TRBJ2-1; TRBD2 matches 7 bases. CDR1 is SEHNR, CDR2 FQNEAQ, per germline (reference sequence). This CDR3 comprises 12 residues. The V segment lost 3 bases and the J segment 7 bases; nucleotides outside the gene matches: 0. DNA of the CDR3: TGTGCCAGCAGCTTTAGCGGGAATGAGCAGTTCTTC. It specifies CASSFSGNEQFF.

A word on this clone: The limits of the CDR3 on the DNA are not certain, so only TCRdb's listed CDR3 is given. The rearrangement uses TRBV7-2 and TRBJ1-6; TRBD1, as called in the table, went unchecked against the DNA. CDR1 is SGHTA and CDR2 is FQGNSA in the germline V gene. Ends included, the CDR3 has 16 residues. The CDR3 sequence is CASSLGFGQGNSPLHF.

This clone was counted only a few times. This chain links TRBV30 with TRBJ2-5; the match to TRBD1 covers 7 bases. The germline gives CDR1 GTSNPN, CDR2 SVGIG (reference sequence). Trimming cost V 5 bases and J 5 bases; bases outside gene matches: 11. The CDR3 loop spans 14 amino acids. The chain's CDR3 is CAWANPTGSETQYF. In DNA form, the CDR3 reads TGTGCCTGGGCCAACCCGACAGGGAGCGAGACCCAGTACTTC.

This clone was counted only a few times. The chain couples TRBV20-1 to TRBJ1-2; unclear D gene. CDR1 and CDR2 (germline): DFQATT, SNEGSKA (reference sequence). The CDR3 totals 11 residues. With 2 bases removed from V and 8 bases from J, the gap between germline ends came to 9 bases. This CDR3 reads CSARNGQGYTF. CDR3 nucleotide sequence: TGCAGTGCTAGAAACGGCCAAGGCTACACCTTC.

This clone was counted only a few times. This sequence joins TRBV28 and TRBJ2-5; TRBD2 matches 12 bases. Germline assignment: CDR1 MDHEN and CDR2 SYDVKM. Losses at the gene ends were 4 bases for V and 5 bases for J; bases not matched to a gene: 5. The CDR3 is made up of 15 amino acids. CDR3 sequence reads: CASSSPSGREETQYF. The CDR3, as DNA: TGTGCCAGCAGTTCACCTAGCGGGAGGGAGGAGACCCAGTACTTC.